The 25 T cell receptor beta chains presented below share a single source sample, sequenced in a study of regulatory T cells in long-lasting Graves disease. The time point: newly diagnosed GD, antithyroid drugs for less than 3 months. PBMC RNA served as the TCR library source. In building TCR beta libraries, iRepertoire HTBI primers were used together with Arm-PCR of CDR3 regions. MiXCR was run by TCRdb on the multiplex PCR reads, yielding one entry per CDR3 protein. This table holds 350,000 to 400,000 distinct CDR3 sequences, less than 20% found once. Sample: peripheral blood mononuclear cells (PBMCs), taken at new diagnosis, from a patient treated with antithyroid drugs. These receptors originate from a female donor with Graves disease.

This clonotype was observed at least ten times. The chain is built from TRBV5-1 and TRBJ2-5; D tentatively reads TRBD1 or TRBD2 (5 bases each). The CDR3 has 13 residues. V was cut by 2 bases and J by 5 bases, with 10 bases left in between. Germline lookup yields CDR1 SGHRS and CDR2 YFSETQ. CDR3 sequence reads: CASSFGGWETQYF. The CDR3 nucleotides are TGCGCCAGCAGCTTTGGGGGTTGGGAGACCCAGTACTTC.

Worth noting for this clonotype: A read error is possible here, since a much larger clone lies one base away. This CDR3 fails to terminate in the conserved phenylalanine or tryptophan, so it likely reflects a read error. The chain has TRBV11-3 and TRBJ2-2, with a weak D call TRBD1 (6 bases). The CDR3 contains 15 residues. Germline-derived CDR1 and CDR2 are SGHNT and YENEEA. Trimming took 5 bases from V and 1 from J, leaving 11 bases between them. This CDR3 reads CASSLRGGNTGELFL. The CDR3 DNA sequence: TGTGCCAGCAGCCTCAGGGGCGGGAACACCGGGGAGCTGTTTCTT.

There are many counts of this clonotype. The V gene is TRBV7-2, the J gene TRBJ2-2; a possible D gene is TRBD2 (5 bases). The CDR3 totals 16 residues. Germline V gene sequence: CDR1 SGHTA, CDR2 FQGNSA. Trimming took off 5 bases at V and 2 bases at J, with 15 bases between the two ends. The CDR3 protein is CASSPLWTANTGELFF. CDR3 in DNA: TGTGCCAGCAGCCCGCTCTGGACTGCCAACACCGGGGAGCTGTTTTTT.

There are a few counts of this clonotype. The chain joins TRBV19 to TRBJ1-5; no reliable D call. CDR3 length: 16 residues. V was shortened by 2 bases and J by 1 base, with 12 bases between the two germline ends. CDR1 is LNHDA, CDR2 SQIVND, per germline (reference sequence). The CDR3 loop reads CASSISNLGSNQPQHF. CDR3 bases: TGTGCCAGTAGTATATCGAATCTGGGGAGCAATCAGCCCCAGCATTTT.

The chain recombines TRBV12-3 or TRBV12-4 with TRBJ2-3, with 7 bases that match TRBD2. CDR3 length equals 15 residues. The trim removed 3 bases at V and 3 bases at J, leaving 6 bases unmatched. CDR3 amino acids: CASSFFLAATDTQYF. DNA for the CDR3: TGTGCCAGCAGTTTCTTCCTAGCGGCGACAGATACGCAGTATTTT.

This clonotype was recorded many times. The chain joins TRBV12-3 or TRBV12-4 to TRBJ2-1; D unresolved. The V gene lost 5 bases and the J gene lost 10 bases, with 9 bases spanning the gap. The CDR3 has 11 residues. CDR3: CASSPGSEQFF. The CDR3, as DNA: TGTGCCAGCAGTCCAGGTAGCGAGCAGTTCTTC.

This clonotype was seen many times. The chain recombines TRBV20-1 with TRBJ2-1; no clear D. The CDR3 loop spans 14 amino acids. The V and J ends lost 1 base and 2 bases respectively, with 9 bases between them. CDR1 is DFQATT and CDR2 is SNEGSKA in the germline V gene (reference sequence). CDR3 sequence (DNA): TGCAGTGCTAGAGGATTTCCAACCTACAATGAGCAGTTCTTC. Its translation: CSARGFPTYNEQFF.

This clonotype has ten or more counts. The J gene is TRBJ2-7, the V gene TRBV28, with 9 positions matching TRBD1. Germline-derived CDR1 and CDR2 are MDHEN and SYDVKM. After removal of 0 bases from V and 7 bases from J, the junction contained 10 bases not matched to a gene. This CDR3 has 16 amino acids. DNA of the CDR3: TGTGCCAGCAGTTTATGCTACCTACAGGGGGCAAATGAGCAGTACTTC. Translation: CASSLCYLQGANEQYF.

This clonotype occurred many times. The chain has TRBV28 and TRBJ2-5, with D possibly TRBD2 on 5 matching bases. The V and J ends lost 6 bases and 2 bases respectively, with 16 bases between them. The CDR3 totals 15 residues. Germline V gene sequence: CDR1 MDHEN, CDR2 SYDVKM. This CDR3 reads CASRLEGQWQETQYF. CDR3 in DNA: TGTGCCAGCAGATTAGAGGGTCAGTGGCAAGAGACCCAGTACTTC.

This clonotype was seen more than once but under ten times. The chain employs TRBV6-1 and TRBJ2-3, with D unclear. This CDR3 has 15 residues. V lost 0 bases and J lost 4, with 11 bases in between. The germline V gene encodes CDR1 MNHNS and CDR2 SASEGT. The CDR3 DNA reads as TGTGCCAGCAGTGAAGCCGGGCGGAACGCAGATACGCAGTATTTT. Its protein product is CASSEAGRNADTQYF.

This clonotype was recorded many times. Written as DNA, the CDR3 is TGCAGTGCTCCAGCTGTAGACAGCATGAACACTGAAGCTTTCTTT. Translating gives CSAPAVDSMNTEAFF. The chain combines TRBV20-1 with TRBJ1-1, with D possibly matching TRBD1 (5 bases). The germline V gene encodes CDR1 DFQATT and CDR2 SNEGSKA (reference sequence). The CDR3 consists of 15 residues. V lost 5 bases, J lost 0 bases, and 16 bases lay in between.

This clonotype was counted many times. The chain couples TRBV12-3 or TRBV12-4 to TRBJ2-6; no clear D. Trimming cost V 7 bases and J 0 bases, with 4 bases left between them. The CDR3 runs to 13 residues. The CDR3 DNA reads TGTGCCAGCACCCACTCTGGGGCCAACGTCCTGACTTTC. Translated, it gives CASTHSGANVLTF.

This clonotype appeared a few times. This chain links TRBV7-2 with TRBJ1-5; TRBD1 might be the D (5 bases). V gave up 5 bases and J gave up 2 bases, with 19 bases separating them. The V gene's germline CDR1 is SGHTA and CDR2 FQGNSA. The CDR3 has 17 residues. CDR3 DNA sequence: TGTGCCAGCAGCAACGGGGGTGGGCTTGTAGGCAATCAGCCCCAGCATTTT. Translating it yields CASSNGGGLVGNQPQHF.

This clonotype showed up just a few times. J is TRBJ2-3 and V is TRBV20-1, with 11 nucleotides matching TRBD2. V was pared by 1 base and J by 2 bases, with 11 bases of the junction left unmatched. Germline lookup yields CDR1 DFQATT and CDR2 SNEGSKA (reference sequence). CDR3 length: 18 residues. CDR3 sequence reads: CSARVLSIAGGLTDTQYF. The CDR3 DNA reads as TGCAGTGCTAGAGTACTTTCCATAGCGGGGGGGCTCACAGATACGCAGTATTTT.

The V gene is TRBV27, the J gene TRBJ2-7, with D possibly called TRBD1 or TRBD2 (5 bases each). This CDR3 has 13 residues. Germline-derived CDR1 and CDR2 are MNHEY and SMNVEV (reference sequence). V dropped 3 bases and J dropped 5 bases, with 11 bases sitting between them. The CDR3 coding sequence is TGTGCCAGCAGTTTCGACCAGGGAGACGAGCAGTACTTC. This gives the protein CASSFDQGDEQYF.

This clonotype was recorded at least ten times. The chain couples TRBV9 to TRBJ1-5, with unresolved D. The V gene's germline CDR1 is SGDLS and CDR2 YYNGEE. The CDR3 runs to 14 residues. The V end lost 0 bases, the J end lost 4 bases, and 8 bases lay between the germline ends. The DNA for the CDR3 is TGTGCCAGCAGCGTAGGAGGGTCAAATCAGCCCCAGCATTTT. Residues: CASSVGGSNQPQHF.

This clonotype was observed many times. The rearrangement joins TRBV11-2 to TRBJ2-1; D might be TRBD2 (6 bases). Germline V CDR1 and CDR2: SGHAT, FQNNGV. This CDR3 is 15 amino acids long. V lost 6 bases and J 4 bases, leaving 16 bases between the germline ends. This CDR3 is CASSPASTRYNEQFF. The CDR3 DNA follows: TGTGCCAGCAGTCCCGCTTCGACTAGATACAATGAGCAGTTCTTC.

There are many counts of this clonotype. The rearrangement links TRBV10-1 to TRBJ2-7, with a weak D call TRBD2 (6 bases). The V end was cut by 0 bases, the J end by 12 bases, with 21 bases between. CDR1 is WNHNN and CDR2 is SYGVQD in the germline V gene (reference sequence). The CDR3 spans 15 residues. CDR3 sequence: CASSESYGDSSYRYF. In nucleotides, the CDR3 is TGCGCCAGCAGTGAGTCATACGGGGACTCCTCTTACCGGTACTTC.

This clonotype was picked up a small number of times. This chain links TRBV7-3 with TRBJ1-2; TRBD1 agrees at 7 bases. CDR3 size: 13 residues. V lost 5 bases and J lost 5; bases outside the gene matches: 5. Per the germline V gene, CDR1 is SGHTA and CDR2 is FQGTGA. The CDR3 DNA follows: TGTGCCAGCAGCGTCTCAGGGGGGTATGGCTACACCTTC. It codes for CASSVSGGYGYTF.

This clonotype was counted at least ten times. This chain joins TRBV5-4 and TRBJ1-1; unclear D gene. Germline CDR1 reads SGHNT; CDR2 reads YYREEE (reference sequence). Trimming took 4 bases from V and 4 from J, leaving 17 bases between them. This CDR3 comprises 15 residues. CDR3 residues: CASSPPWTWPTEAFF. In DNA form, the CDR3 reads TGTGCCAGCAGCCCACCTTGGACGTGGCCCACTGAAGCTTTCTTT.

V is TRBV7-2 and J is TRBJ2-7; D uncertain. This CDR3 region has 13 residues. Germline CDR1 and CDR2: SGHTA and FQGNSA. V lost 5 bases, J lost 0 bases, and 8 bases lay in between. CDR3 in amino acids: CASSPGFSYEQYF. The CDR3 DNA sequence: TGTGCCAGCAGCCCCGGGTTCTCCTACGAGCAGTACTTC.

At least ten counts were recorded for this clonotype. The CDR3 here is CASSIPGGGETQYF. The CDR3 nucleotides read TGTGCCAGCAGCATCCCAGGGGGCGGGGAGACCCAGTACTTC. The chain links TRBV7-9 to TRBJ2-5; 8 nucleotides match TRBD1. V was pared by 5 bases and J by 5 bases, with 7 bases of the junction left unmatched. CDR3 length: 14 residues. Germline CDR1 and CDR2: SEHNR and FQNEAQ (reference sequence).

This clonotype has at least ten counts. This chain uses TRBV3-1 with TRBJ2-3; D possibly uses TRBD1 or TRBD2 (5 bases each). This CDR3 is 13 amino acids long. From germline, CDR1 is LGHDT and CDR2 YNNKEL (reference sequence). Trimming left V 2 bases short and J 8 bases short, with 11 bases between. The CDR3 DNA follows: TGTGCCAGCAGCCAACAGGGACCGACTACGCAGTATTTT. Translation gives CASSQQGPTTQYF.

This clonotype was picked up many times. The CDR3 DNA is TGTGCCAGCAGGGGACGGATGAACACTGAAGCTTTCTTT. Amino acids: CASRGRMNTEAFF. V and J are TRBV6-1 and TRBJ1-1, with D possibly being TRBD1 (5 bases). Trimming removed 6 bases from V and 0 bases from J, with 8 bases in between. Germline V CDR1 and CDR2: MNHNS, SASEGT. The CDR3 covers 13 residues.

The table lists this clonotype with many counts. V usage is TRBV11-2 and J usage is TRBJ2-7, with 9 bases lining up with TRBD1. CDR3 size: 17 residues. In germline, CDR1 is SGHAT, CDR2 FQNNGV. The V gene end was trimmed by 3 bases and the J gene end by 3 bases; junction bases not matched to a gene: 12. The CDR3 is CASSFGTGRKVYYEQYF. CDR3 nucleotide sequence: TGTGCCAGCAGCTTCGGGACAGGGCGAAAAGTGTACTACGAGCAGTACTTC.